The next 29 T cell receptor beta chains were all read from a single sample in a study of blood T cell repertoires in COVID-19. The data were produced by immunoSEQ multiplex PCR, yet TCRdb's version contains in-frame clones alone and is incomplete. The sample lists some 360,000 clones, roughly 86% occurring once. Sequenced input: PBMCs or T cells enriched from blood (not recorded which). All receptors come from a woman aged 25 to 39 who had been exposed to COVID-19.

A remark on this clone: At one of its ends the junction is not consistent with the germline gene, which may arise from a read error. V is TRBV5-6 and J is TRBJ2-2, with a tentative D call TRBD2 (6 bases). The CDR3 extends over 12 amino acids. Germline CDR1 and CDR2: SGHDT and YYEEEE. CDR3 loop: CASRGNPGELFF. Here the CDR3 DNA reads TGTGCCTCCCGCGGGAACCCCGGGGAGCTGTTTTTT.

This clone was seen a few times. The CDR3 here is CASSLATSGNTGELFF. CDR3 in DNA: TGCGCCAGCAGCTTGGCCACTAGCGGTAACACCGGGGAGCTGTTTTTT. The chain links TRBV5-1 to TRBJ2-2; 8 bases are a match to TRBD2. V dropped 0 bases and J dropped 2; count of bases not matched to a gene: 3. This CDR3 contains 16 residues. CDR1 and CDR2 from the germline V gene are SGHRS and YFSETQ.

V is TRBV5-5 and J is TRBJ1-2; possible D gene TRBD1, 5 bases. The ends were cut back, 0 bases at V and 4 bases at J, with 13 bases in the middle. The CDR3 totals 15 residues. Per germline, CDR1 SGHKS and CDR2 YYEKEE (reference sequence). This CDR3 is CASSLAAGLSYGYTF. CDR3 DNA: TGTGCCAGCAGCTTGGCCGCGGGGCTATCCTATGGCTACACCTTC.

The J gene is TRBJ2-1, the V gene TRBV15; TRBD2 aligns across 12 bases. CDR1 is LNHNV, CDR2 YYDKDF, per germline (reference sequence). Trimming took 3 bases from V and 7 from J; bases not matched to a gene: 4. The CDR3 consists of 15 residues. As DNA, the CDR3 is TGTGCCACCAGCAGGGAGACTAGCGGGAGAAATGAGCAGTTCTTC. Its translation is CATSRETSGRNEQFF. The variable domain in full, with the rest retrieved from reference TRBV15 and TRBJ2-1, is DAMVIQNPRYQVTQFGKPVTLSCSQTLNHNVMYWYQQKSSQAPKLLFHYYDKDFNNEADTPDNFQSRRPNTSFCFLDIRSPGLGDTAMYLCATSRETSGRNEQFFGPGTRLTVL.

The CDR3 DNA reads as TGTGCCAGCAGCCCTCGGGACAGGGGGAGAGGTCGCATTCAGTACTTC. Amino acid sequence: CASSPRDRGRGRIQYF. The rearrangement links TRBV7-9 to TRBJ2-4, with 11 nucleotides matching TRBD1. In germline, CDR1 is SEHNR, CDR2 FQNEAQ (reference sequence). Trimming removed 5 bases from V and 9 bases from J; junction bases left unmatched: 12. The CDR3 covers 16 residues.

This clone came up a few times. The chain has TRBV3-1 (or the pseudogene TRBV3-2) and TRBJ1-5, with D uncertain. Germline assignment: CDR1 LGHDT and CDR2 YNNKEL (reference sequence). This CDR3 spans 13 amino acids. Trimming took off 0 bases at V and 7 bases at J, with 7 bases between the two ends. The CDR3 nucleotides read TGTGCCAGCAGCCAAGATTCTCCCCAGCCCCAGCATTTT. This codes for CASSQDSPQPQHF.

This chain joins TRBV10-3 and TRBJ2-5; 10 nucleotides match TRBD2. CDR3 length: 19 amino acids. Germline CDR1 and CDR2: ENHRY and SYGVKD. V was pared by 6 bases and J by 2 bases, with 18 bases of the junction left unmatched. The CDR3 sequence is CAISHLLGLAGDGQETQYF. Written as DNA, the CDR3 is TGTGCCATCAGCCACCTGCTGGGCCTAGCGGGAGACGGGCAAGAGACCCAGTACTTC.

J is TRBJ1-1 and V is TRBV19, with 9 bases aligning to TRBD1. V trimming: 3 bases; J trimming: 1 base; junction bases outside the gene matches: 0. This CDR3 comprises 14 residues. The germline V gene has CDR1 LNHDA and CDR2 SQIVND (reference sequence). The CDR3 protein is CASSMDRGNTEAFF. CDR3 nucleotide sequence: TGTGCCAGTAGTATGGACAGGGGGAACACTGAAGCTTTCTTT.

The chain combines TRBV6-1 with TRBJ1-3; D might be TRBD1 (5 bases). The germline V gene has CDR1 MNHNS and CDR2 SASEGT. The CDR3 loop spans 14 amino acids. The V gene lost 3 bases and the J gene lost 4 bases, with 10 bases spanning the gap. CDR3 in DNA: TGTGCCAGCAGTGACCAGGGTTCGGGAAACACCATATATTTT. Translated, it gives CASSDQGSGNTIYF.

In DNA form, the CDR3 reads TGTGCCAGCAGGGACAGGATGTCTGGAAACACCATATATTTT. Residues: CASRDRMSGNTIYF. This chain connects TRBV6-5 to TRBJ1-3; 7 bases map to TRBD1. This CDR3 is 14 amino acids long. The V segment lost 6 bases and the J segment 1 base; nucleotides outside the gene matches: 3. Per germline, CDR1 MNHEY and CDR2 SVGAGI.

The chain uses TRBV21-1 and TRBJ1-5; TRBD1, the table's D call, was not compared with the DNA. TRBV21-1 counts as a pseudogene. The CDR3 has 15 residues. This CDR3 is CASNTQGATYQPQHF. CDR3 sequence (DNA): TGTGCCAGCAACACCCAGGGGGCGACGTATCAGCCCCAGCATTTT.

This sequence joins TRBV29-1 and TRBJ2-7, with TRBD2 identical over 10 bases. The trim removed 4 bases at V and 5 bases at J, leaving 20 bases unmatched. The CDR3 covers 18 residues. Germline values: CDR1 SQVTM, CDR2 ANQGSEA. CDR3 residues: CSVGRNSGRFGVPHEQYF. CDR3 nucleotides: TGCAGCGTTGGACGGAATAGCGGGAGGTTCGGTGTCCCCCACGAGCAGTACTTC.

This chain links TRBV27 with TRBJ2-7, with a weak D call TRBD1 (5 bases). The CDR3 is 14 residues long. Germline CDR1 is MNHEY and CDR2 is SMNVEV (reference sequence). V lost 5 bases and J 5 bases, leaving 16 bases between the germline ends. CDR3 loop: CASSRQGKWDEQYF. CDR3 nucleotides: TGTGCCAGCAGTAGGCAGGGAAAGTGGGACGAGCAGTACTTC.

The rearrangement links TRBV29-1 to TRBJ1-2, with 10 bases lining up with TRBD1. Trimming removed 6 bases from V and 10 bases from J; junction bases left unmatched: 8. The V gene's germline CDR1 is SQVTM and CDR2 ANQGSEA. The CDR3 consists of 12 residues. DNA of the CDR3: TGCAGCGTGACAGGACAGGGGGGACCCTACACCTTC. This sequence encodes CSVTGQGGPYTF.

The V and J genes are TRBV11-2 and TRBJ2-5, with TRBD2 matching over 13 bases. After removal of 3 bases from V and 5 bases from J, the junction contained 6 bases not matched to a gene. CDR1 is SGHAT and CDR2 is FQNNGV in the germline V gene. This CDR3 is built from 16 residues. CDR3 sequence: CASSFNTGLAGETQYF. CDR3 nucleotide sequence: TGTGCCAGCAGCTTTAACACGGGACTAGCGGGGGAGACCCAGTACTTC.

The chain combines TRBV9 with TRBJ2-1, with 8 nucleotides matching TRBD1. The length of the CDR3 is 18 residues. Germline values: CDR1 SGDLS, CDR2 YYNGEE. Trimming took 4 bases from V and 10 from J; bases not matched to a gene: 22. The CDR3 reads CASSTTLGDRPKDTEQFF. DNA for the CDR3: TGTGCCAGCAGCACCACCCTAGGGGACAGGCCCAAGGACACGGAGCAGTTCTTC. Full variable domain (missing parts from reference TRBV9 and TRBJ2-1): DSGVTQTPKHLITATGQRVTLRCSPRSGDLSVYWYQQSLDQGLQFLIQYYNGEERAKGNILERFSAQQFPDLHSELNLSSLELGDSALYFCASSTTLGDRPKDTEQFFGPGTRLTVL.

Points on this clone: Different DNA sequences within this sample yield the same CDR3. The V call is TRBV19, the J call TRBJ2-7; 8 bases match TRBD2. The J segment lost 2 bases and the V segment lost 3 bases, leaving 3 bases of the junction unmatched. The germline V gene has CDR1 LNHDA and CDR2 SQIVND (reference sequence). This CDR3 is 14 amino acids long. CDR3 amino acids: CASSMRAGAYEQYF. As DNA, the CDR3 is TGTGCCAGTAGTATGCGAGCGGGAGCCTACGAGCAGTACTTC.

The V gene is TRBV14, the J gene TRBJ2-7, with 8 bases that match TRBD2. The V gene's germline CDR1 is SGHDN and CDR2 FVKESK. The junction had 3 bases not matched to a gene; V was cut back by 8 bases and J by 3 bases. This CDR3 contains 12 residues. As DNA, the CDR3 is TGTGCCAGCGGACTAGCACTCTACGAGCAGTACTTC. Amino acid sequence: CASGLALYEQYF.

This chain links TRBV2 with TRBJ2-7; TRBD1 agrees at 10 bases. CDR1 and CDR2 from the germline V gene are SNHLY and FYNNEI. This CDR3 spans 15 amino acids. Trimming took 5 bases from V and 3 from J; bases not matched to a gene: 7. This chain's CDR3 is CASSPRTGGGYEQYF. DNA for the CDR3: TGTGCCAGCAGTCCCCGGACAGGGGGAGGCTACGAGCAGTACTTC.

This chain joins TRBV2 and TRBJ1-2; 8 bases line up with TRBD1. Per germline, CDR1 SNHLY and CDR2 FYNNEI. The V and J ends lost 4 bases and 4 bases, in that order; junction bases with no gene match: 2. The CDR3 totals 13 residues. The CDR3 loop reads CASSAGTGYGYTF. The CDR3 region has the DNA TGTGCCAGCAGTGCCGGGACAGGCTATGGCTACACCTTC. The variable domain in full, with the rest retrieved from reference TRBV2 and TRBJ1-2, is EPEVTQTPSHQVTQMGQEVILRCVPISNHLYFYWYRQILGQKVEFLVSFYNNEISEKSEIFDDQFSVERPDGSNFTLKIRSTKLEDSAMYFCASSAGTGYGYTFGSGTRLTVV.

This chain links TRBV7-3 with TRBJ1-1; tentatively, D is TRBD1 (5 bases). V was cut by 5 bases and J by 1 base, with 11 bases left in between. CDR1 is SGHTA and CDR2 is FQGTGA in the germline V gene. CDR3 length: 14 residues. The CDR3 spells CASSPGLRNTEAFF. The DNA of the CDR3 is TGTGCCAGCAGCCCGGGACTCAGGAACACTGAAGCTTTCTTT. The variable domain in full, with the rest retrieved from reference TRBV7-3 and TRBJ1-1, is GAGVSQTPSNKVTEKGKYVELRCDPISGHTALYWYRQSLGQGPEFLIYFQGTGAADDSGLPNDRFFAVRPEGSVSTLKIQRTERGDSAVYLCASSPGLRNTEAFFGQGTRLTVV.

This chain uses TRBV5-1 with TRBJ2-7; D unresolved. The CDR3 covers 11 residues. The germline gives CDR1 SGHRS, CDR2 YFSETQ. The germline V and J ends were trimmed by 0 bases and 6 bases, with 4 bases remaining between them. The CDR3: CASSLESEQYF. For the CDR3, the DNA is TGCGCCAGCAGCTTGGAGAGCGAGCAGTACTTC.

The V gene is TRBV7-9, the J gene TRBJ2-5; no firm D call. V was shortened by 3 bases and J by 2 bases, with 16 bases between the two germline ends. Germline-derived CDR1 and CDR2 are SEHNR and FQNEAQ (reference sequence). The CDR3 is made up of 16 amino acids. The CDR3 region is CASSFQVLEQQETQYF. The DNA of the CDR3 is TGTGCCAGCAGCTTCCAAGTTCTAGAACAACAAGAGACCCAGTACTTC.

This clone has a single count. The chain employs TRBV7-6 and TRBJ1-5, with 11 bases fitting TRBD1. Per germline, CDR1 SGHVS and CDR2 FNYEAQ. The ends lost 3 bases at V and 4 bases at J; junction bases unmatched: 8. The CDR3 totals 17 residues. In DNA form, the CDR3 reads TGTGCCAGCAGCTTTTTGTCCGGACAGGGGGCAAATCAGCCCCAGCATTTT. As protein: CASSFLSGQGANQPQHF.

The chain combines TRBV7-2 with TRBJ2-1, with 7 positions matching TRBD2. The CDR3 is 12 amino acids. Per germline, CDR1 SGHTA and CDR2 FQGNSA. With V trimmed by 4 bases and J by 9 bases, 3 bases remained unmatched. CDR3 in DNA: TGTGCCAGCAGCTACGCGGGAGTTGAGCAGTTCTTC. It specifies CASSYAGVEQFF.

This clone was seen just once. The genes are TRBV28 and TRBJ1-5; the D is unclear. V lost 2 bases, J lost 6 bases, and 11 bases lay in between. The CDR3 extends over 14 amino acids. CDR1 is MDHEN and CDR2 is SYDVKM in the germline V gene. The CDR3 region is CASSLEVRIQPQHF. The CDR3 coding sequence is TGTGCCAGCAGTTTAGAGGTACGGATTCAGCCCCAGCATTTT.

V and J are TRBV6-4 and TRBJ1-5; TRBD1 agrees at 7 bases. Trimming cost V 6 bases and J 5 bases; bases outside gene matches: 4. CDR1 and CDR2 from the germline V gene are MRHNA and SNTAGT. This CDR3 is built from 13 residues. The chain's CDR3 is CASRTGSDQPQHF. DNA for the CDR3: TGTGCCAGCAGGACAGGGTCCGATCAGCCCCAGCATTTT.

The genes are TRBV11-2 and TRBJ1-2; TRBD1 might be the D (5 bases). Trimming left V 1 base short and J 1 base short, with 10 bases between. CDR1 is SGHAT, CDR2 FQNNGV, per germline. The CDR3 covers 15 residues. The CDR3 protein is CASSLGGGVNYGYTF. DNA for the CDR3: TGTGCCAGCAGCTTAGGCGGAGGGGTTAACTATGGCTACACCTTC.

This rearrangement joins TRBV11-2 to TRBJ2-7, with 7 positions matching TRBD1. After removal of 5 bases from V and 0 bases from J, the junction contained 7 bases not matched to a gene. The germline V gene has CDR1 SGHAT and CDR2 FQNNGV. The CDR3 length is 15 residues. The CDR3 region has the DNA TGTGCCAGCAGCCACGGACAGGAGCGCTCCTACGAGCAGTACTTC. It is translated as CASSHGQERSYEQYF.